Below are 4 T cell receptor beta chains sequenced from a single sample in a study of metastatic and nonmetastatic thyroid tumors (dated by TCRdb to about 2020). No treatment had been received by any patient before thyroid surgery. The library was generated by PCR. Sequencer: Illumina HiSeq 4000. TCRdb itself trimmed the public reads at Q25 with fastp, ran MiXCR and retained productive beta chains. The table for this sample lists several thousand clones; 28% of them were counted only once. The ten top clones hold approximately 40% of the sample. Sequenced: tumor tissue. Receptor source: a male donor with papillary thyroid cancer or a benign thyroid nodule (not recorded which). Some clones in this sample may be carry-over from other donors' samples.

The chain employs TRBV28 and TRBJ1-5; the match to TRBD1 covers 10 bases. The V gene end was trimmed by 6 bases and the J gene end by 5 bases; junction bases not matched to a gene: 13. This CDR3 contains 17 residues. Germline V gene lookup returns CDR1 MDHEN and CDR2 SYDVKM. The CDR3 protein is CASRPTGDRGLDQPQHF. The DNA of the CDR3 is TGTGCCAGCAGACCGACCGGGGACAGGGGATTGGATCAGCCCCAGCATTTT. The entire variable domain, with the rest obtained from reference TRBV28 and TRBJ1-5, is as follows: DVKVTQSSRYLVKRTGEKVFLECVQDMDHENMFWYRQDPGLGLRLIYFSYDVKMKEKGDIPEGYSVSREKKERFSLILESASTNQTSMYLCASRPTGDRGLDQPQHFGDGTRLSIL.

The J gene is TRBJ2-3, the V gene TRBV6-1, with D perhaps TRBD2 (6 bases). This CDR3 contains 13 residues. Between the trimmed V and J ends, which lost 7 bases and 2 bases, there was a span of 10 bases. Germline assignment: CDR1 MNHNS and CDR2 SASEGT. The CDR3 sequence: CASKRDFTDTQYF. The CDR3 DNA follows: TGTGCCAGCAAACGGGACTTCACAGATACGCAGTATTTT.

V usage is TRBV20-1 and J usage is TRBJ2-5, with 9 bases matching TRBD1. The CDR3 is made up of 15 amino acids. V lost 6 bases, J lost 6 bases, and 14 bases stayed unmatched. Germline CDR1 DFQATT, CDR2 SNEGSKA (reference sequence). The CDR3 here is CSATPDPGQGKTQYF. CDR3 DNA sequence: TGCAGTGCCACCCCCGACCCGGGACAGGGAAAGACCCAGTACTTC.

This clone was observed a few times. The CDR3 DNA follows: TGTGCCAGCAGTGACTACAATGAGCAGTTCTTC. Translation: CASSDYNEQFF. This chain connects TRBV2 to TRBJ2-1; D gene unclear. The V end lost 3 bases, the J end lost 3 bases, and 0 bases lay between the germline ends. The germline V gene has CDR1 SNHLY and CDR2 FYNNEI. This CDR3 region has 11 residues.